One and the same sample provided the 4 T cell receptor beta chains below, sequenced in a study of technical replicates of blood from several donors. Sequencing used immunoSEQ multiplex PCR; TCRdb keeps in-frame clones, though not all of them. This table has 95,000 to 100,000 clones, around 96% appearing once. The sequenced sample was T cells isolated from PBMCs. Receptors were obtained from a human donor in good health.

The rearrangement uses TRBV5-1 and TRBJ2-2; 15 nucleotides line up with TRBD2. This CDR3 has 18 amino acids. V lost 4 bases, J lost 5 bases, and 9 bases stayed unmatched. Germline loops: CDR1 SGHRS, CDR2 YFSETQ. This CDR3 reads CASSGGGLAGGQTGELFF. The CDR3 nucleotides are TGCGCCAGCAGCGGCGGCGGACTAGCGGGGGGGCAGACCGGGGAGCTGTTTTTT. Combining the CDR3 with reference TRBV5-1 and TRBJ2-2 gives the whole variable domain KAGVTQTPRYLIKTRGQQVTLSCSPISGHRSVSWYQQTPGQGLQFLFEYFSETQRNKGNFPGRFSGRQFSNSRSEMNVSTLELGDSALYLCASSGGGLAGGQTGELFFGEGSRLTVL.

This chain connects TRBV28 to TRBJ2-1; 9 positions agree with TRBD2. There are 20 residues in the CDR3. The junction had 17 bases not matched to a gene; V was cut back by 1 base and J by 4 bases. Per the germline V gene, CDR1 is MDHEN and CDR2 is SYDVKM. The CDR3 bases are TGTGCCAGCAGTTTATTCTGGAACCCGACTAGCGGATTCAAATACAATGAGCAGTTCTTC. Protein: CASSLFWNPTSGFKYNEQFF.

J is TRBJ2-1 and V is TRBV6-4; 9 positions match TRBD2. The CDR3 totals 16 residues. Germline assignment: CDR1 MRHNA and CDR2 SNTAGT. The V gene end was trimmed by 2 bases and the J gene end by 6 bases; junction bases not matched to a gene: 8. The CDR3 reads CASSDEIAGVTNEQFF. CDR3 DNA: TGTGCCAGCAGTGACGAGATAGCGGGAGTCACCAATGAGCAGTTCTTC.

This clone has only a few counts. The chain links TRBV5-1 to TRBJ1-1; possibly TRBD1 for D (5 bases). The CDR3 loop spans 14 amino acids. V lost 0 bases and J lost 5, with 11 bases in between. The germline CDR1 and CDR2 sequences are SGHRS and YFSETQ. DNA of the CDR3: TGCGCCAGCAGCTTGGCAGGGTCAGAGACTGAAGCTTTCTTT. Translation: CASSLAGSETEAFF.